These 30 T cell receptor beta chains originate from one sample sequenced in a study of T-cell memory formation after mild COVID-19. MiXCR, applied by TCRdb to the 5' RACE reads, yields one record per CDR3 protein. The repertoire holds approximately 42,000 distinct CDR3 sequences, with roughly 7.2% as singletons. Material for sequencing was PBMCs or a T cell subset sorted from them (not recorded which). The receptors were gathered from an adult who had mild COVID-19 (a few samples of this study predate the infection). Cell type and time point are not known.

The rearrangement uses TRBV6-6 and TRBJ1-1; maybe TRBD1 (6 bases). V lost 2 bases, J lost 11 bases, and 15 bases lay in between. This CDR3 has 13 amino acids. Germline V gene lookup returns CDR1 MNHNY and CDR2 SVGAGI (reference sequence). The CDR3, as DNA: TGTGCCAGCAGTTACATCCGGGCAGGGGAGGCTTTCTTT. This codes for CASSYIRAGEAFF.

This clonotype was seen a few times. The chain couples TRBV18 to TRBJ1-1; 10 bases are shared with TRBD1. Germline CDR1 KGHSH, CDR2 LQKENI. The CDR3 is 15 residues long. With 8 bases clipped from V and 1 base from J, the junction kept 7 bases outside the gene matches. CDR3 DNA: TGTGCCAGCGCCGGGACAGGGGCCCCGAACACTGAAGCTTTCTTT. Its translation is CASAGTGAPNTEAFF.

V and J are TRBV20-1 and TRBJ2-1; 10 nucleotides match TRBD1. Germline lookup yields CDR1 DFQATT and CDR2 SNEGSKA (reference sequence). The CDR3 has 15 residues. With V trimmed by 6 bases and J by 8 bases, 13 bases remained unmatched. The CDR3: CSAGSPRQGADEQFF. The CDR3 nucleotides are TGCAGTGCCGGCTCACCACGACAGGGGGCTGATGAGCAGTTCTTC.

This clonotype was detected ten times or more. This chain uses TRBV7-9 with TRBJ1-2, with D possibly matching TRBD1 (6 bases). The CDR3 has 14 amino acids. Germline lookup yields CDR1 SEHNR and CDR2 FQNEAQ (reference sequence). The V end lost 5 bases, the J end lost 6 bases, and 16 bases lay between the germline ends. The CDR3, as DNA: TGTGCCAGCAGCCTCACAGGGCTAAGGGATGGCTACACCTTC. This gives the protein CASSLTGLRDGYTF.

This clonotype was detected only a few times. The chain carries TRBV6-5 and TRBJ2-3, with 11 positions matching TRBD2. CDR1 MNHEY and CDR2 SVGAGI come from the germline V gene. Trimming cost V 0 bases and J 7 bases; bases outside gene matches: 9. This CDR3 spans 17 amino acids. The CDR3, as DNA: TGTGCCAGCAGTTACTCTAGCGGGGGGGCCGGAGGAAATACGCAGTATTTT. It yields the protein CASSYSSGGAGGNTQYF.

Many counts were recorded for this clonotype. This rearrangement joins TRBV5-1 to TRBJ2-1, with unresolved D. The germline V and J ends were trimmed by 6 bases and 0 bases, with 10 bases remaining between them. This CDR3 comprises 14 residues. Germline CDR1 SGHRS, CDR2 YFSETQ. The CDR3 region has the DNA TGCGCCAGCAAAGAGCTAAGCTCCTACAATGAGCAGTTCTTC. It encodes CASKELSSYNEQFF.

This clonotype was found a few times. At one boundary the junction diverges from the germline segment, which might be a read error. V and J are TRBV12-3 or TRBV12-4 and TRBJ1-1, with D perhaps TRBD1 (5 bases). This CDR3 spans 13 amino acids. DNA of the CDR3: TGTGCCAGCAGTTTAGGGGGGAACGCTGAAGCTTTCTTT. This encodes CASSLGGNAEAFF.

The table lists this clonotype with a count of one. The genes are TRBV5-5 and TRBJ1-5; weak D call: TRBD1 (5 bases). Trimming shortened V by 0 bases and J by 7 bases, and 14 bases separated the two germline ends. This CDR3 has 15 residues. Germline CDR1 and CDR2: SGHKS and YYEKEE (reference sequence). CDR3 in DNA: TGTGCCAGCAGCTTGGAAGGGGCCCCCCGACAGCCCCAGCATTTT. It specifies CASSLEGAPRQPQHF.

This rearrangement joins TRBV2 to TRBJ1-1, with D unresolved. With 4 bases removed from V and 2 bases from J, the gap between germline ends came to 14 bases. CDR3 size: 15 residues. CDR1 SNHLY and CDR2 FYNNEI come from the germline V gene. The CDR3 loop is CASSGRRVRNTEAFF. Written as DNA, the CDR3 is TGTGCCAGCAGTGGTCGGAGGGTGAGAAACACTGAAGCTTTCTTT.

At least ten counts were recorded for this clonotype. The rearrangement uses TRBV5-4 and TRBJ2-5; D gene ambiguous. CDR1 is SGHNT, CDR2 YYREEE, per germline (reference sequence). The CDR3 extends over 13 amino acids. With 0 bases removed from V and 2 bases from J, the gap between germline ends came to 5 bases. The CDR3 coding sequence is TGTGCCAGCAGCTTGGTTTGGCAAGAGACCCAGTACTTC. Translating gives CASSLVWQETQYF.

In DNA form, the CDR3 reads TGTGCCAGCAGCGTAGCAGGGAGCTACAATGAGCAGTTCTTC. This translates into CASSVAGSYNEQFF. The chain employs TRBV9 and TRBJ2-1, with D perhaps being TRBD1 or TRBD2 (5 bases each). Germline loops: CDR1 SGDLS, CDR2 YYNGEE. V lost 0 bases, J lost 3 bases, and 7 bases lay in between. The CDR3 has 14 amino acids. Filled out from reference TRBV9 and TRBJ2-1, the complete variable domain reads DSGVTQTPKHLITATGQRVTLRCSPRSGDLSVYWYQQSLDQGLQFLIQYYNGEERAKGNILERFSAQQFPDLHSELNLSSLELGDSALYFCASSVAGSYNEQFFGPGTRLTVL.

This clonotype was seen repeatedly, ten times or more. The chain uses TRBV20-1 and TRBJ2-3; 7 nucleotides agree with TRBD2. CDR3 length equals 15 residues. Germline CDR1 reads DFQATT; CDR2 reads SNEGSKA (reference sequence). The V segment lost 7 bases and the J segment 2 bases; nucleotides outside the gene matches: 12. For the CDR3, the DNA is TGCAGTGTTACTCCTAGCGGCCTAAACACAGATACGCAGTATTTT. It translates to CSVTPSGLNTDTQYF.

The chain joins TRBV27 to TRBJ1-6; 8 bases match TRBD1. In germline, CDR1 is MNHEY, CDR2 SMNVEV (reference sequence). V gave up 0 bases and J gave up 6 bases; unmatched junction bases: 4. The CDR3 length is 16 residues. The CDR3: CASSLSLTGVNSPLHF. CDR3 DNA sequence: TGTGCCAGCAGTTTATCGTTGACAGGGGTTAATTCACCCCTCCACTTT.

This clonotype came up a few times. The rearrangement links TRBV7-2 to TRBJ1-3, with D possibly being TRBD1 (5 bases). The CDR3 has 18 amino acids. The V gene's germline CDR1 is SGHTA and CDR2 FQGNSA. V shed 3 bases and J shed 0 bases, with 18 bases lying between them. The CDR3 coding sequence is TGTGCCAGCAGCTTTAGCCGATCGGGGGAGTACTCTGGAAACACCATATATTTT. It translates to CASSFSRSGEYSGNTIYF.

This clonotype was detected ten times or more. This chain connects TRBV24-1 to TRBJ2-1; tentatively, D is TRBD2 (5 bases). Trimming removed 2 bases from V and 0 bases from J, with 13 bases in between. This CDR3 is 17 amino acids long. Germline CDR1 reads KGHDR; CDR2 reads SFDVKD. CDR3 nucleotides: TGTGCCACCAGTGATTCACCTAGCTTCAGCTCCTACAATGAGCAGTTCTTC. As protein: CATSDSPSFSSYNEQFF.

Many counts were recorded for this clonotype. The chain carries TRBV5-1 and TRBJ2-3; 12 bases match TRBD1. CDR3 size: 17 residues. V dropped 0 bases and J dropped 6; count of bases not matched to a gene: 8. The germline gives CDR1 SGHRS, CDR2 YFSETQ. The CDR3 bases are TGCGCCAGCAGCTTGGTTCTCGGGACAGGGGGCCAGGATACGCAGTATTTT. The encoded protein is CASSLVLGTGGQDTQYF.

This clonotype appeared many times. The chain links TRBV5-5 to TRBJ2-2, with 10 bases matching TRBD2. The germline V gene has CDR1 SGHKS and CDR2 YYEKEE (reference sequence). The CDR3 is made up of 15 amino acids. V was clipped by 4 bases and J by 1 base; unmatched bases: 1. This chain's CDR3 is CASSRLAGNTGELFF. Written as DNA, the CDR3 is TGTGCCAGCAGCAGACTAGCGGGGAACACCGGGGAGCTGTTTTTT. The full variable domain, its missing parts supplied by reference TRBV5-5 and TRBJ2-2, is DAGVTQSPTHLIKTRGQQVTLRCSPISGHKSVSWYQQVLGQGPQFIFQYYEKEERGRGNFPDRFSARQFPNYSSELNVNALLLGDSALYLCASSRLAGNTGELFFGEGSRLTVL.

This clonotype came up many times. The chain is built from TRBV4-2 and TRBJ2-1; D is ambiguous. This CDR3 is built from 11 residues. Germline lookup yields CDR1 LGHNA and CDR2 YNFKEQ. Trimming stripped 2 bases from V and 5 bases from J, with 1 base between. The CDR3 region has the DNA TGTGCCAGCAGCCAAAACAATGAGCAGTTCTTC. Its protein product is CASSQNNEQFF.

This clonotype was recorded a few times. The chain combines TRBV15 with TRBJ2-5; perhaps TRBD1 as D (5 bases). The CDR3 totals 12 residues. V shed 6 bases and J shed 2 bases, with 7 bases lying between them. CDR1 is LNHNV and CDR2 is YYDKDF in the germline V gene (reference sequence). CDR3 sequence reads: CATSRGQETQYF. The CDR3, as DNA: TGTGCCACCAGTAGGGGACAAGAGACCCAGTACTTC.

This clonotype occurred many times. The V call is TRBV7-2, the J call TRBJ2-7; 7 nucleotides agree with TRBD1. The ends lost 0 bases at V and 4 bases at J; junction bases unmatched: 9. Germline CDR1 and CDR2: SGHTA and FQGNSA. CDR3 size: 16 residues. The CDR3 coding sequence is TGTGCCAGCAGCTTAGCGGCTCTACAGGGGTGGTACGAGCAGTACTTC. Protein sequence: CASSLAALQGWYEQYF.

This clonotype was observed many times. J is TRBJ2-1 and V is TRBV24-1, with 13 bases matching TRBD2. Germline lookup yields CDR1 KGHDR and CDR2 SFDVKD. V shed 3 bases and J 7 bases; nucleotides not matched to a gene: 2. The CDR3 is 15 residues long. In nucleotides, the CDR3 is TGTGCCACCAGTGATCCGGGACTAGCGGGAAATGAGCAGTTCTTC. Translated, it gives CATSDPGLAGNEQFF.

This clonotype was detected ten times or more. V gene TRBV20-1 combines with J gene TRBJ1-2; no reliable D call. The germline CDR1 and CDR2 sequences are DFQATT and SNEGSKA (reference sequence). V shed 2 bases and J shed 8 bases, with 18 bases lying between them. The CDR3 is made up of 14 amino acids. CDR3 in amino acids: CSARSGSREGGYTF. CDR3 nucleotide sequence: TGCAGTGCTAGATCCGGATCCCGCGAAGGAGGCTACACCTTC.

This clonotype has at least ten counts. The gene calls are TRBV7-6 and TRBJ2-3; 12 positions match TRBD1. V was pared by 7 bases and J by 2 bases, with 4 bases of the junction left unmatched. The CDR3 runs 15 residues. Looked up from germline, CDR1 is SGHVS and CDR2 is FNYEAQ. The CDR3 DNA sequence: TGTGCCAGCAACGTGGGACAGGGGGCCACAGATACGCAGTATTTT. Protein: CASNVGQGATDTQYF. The variable domain in full, completed from reference TRBV7-6 and TRBJ2-3, reads GAGVSQSPRYKVTKRGQDVALRCDPISGHVSLYWYRQALGQGPEFLTYFNYEAQQDKSGLPNDRFSAERPEGSISTLTIQRTEQRDSAMYRCASNVGQGATDTQYFGPGTRLTVL.

This clonotype was detected only a few times. The chain employs TRBV12-3 or TRBV12-4 and TRBJ2-1, with TRBD2 identical over 10 bases. V gave up 7 bases and J gave up 3 bases; unmatched junction bases: 3. The CDR3 is made up of 14 amino acids. The CDR3 DNA sequence: TGTGCCAGCAAGACTAGCGGGCACTACAATGAGCAGTTCTTC. As protein: CASKTSGHYNEQFF.

This clonotype was seen a handful of times. This chain joins TRBV20-1 and TRBJ1-4; maybe TRBD1 (6 bases). The CDR3 covers 14 residues. V shed 2 bases and J shed 8 bases, with 15 bases lying between them. Germline assignment: CDR1 DFQATT and CDR2 SNEGSKA (reference sequence). CDR3 in DNA: TGCAGTGCTAGACCGGGACAAAGATCAGAAAAACTGTTTTTT. Amino acids: CSARPGQRSEKLFF.

The chain joins TRBV5-8 to TRBJ1-2; D remains ambiguous. Trimming took off 1 base at V and 6 bases at J, with 10 bases between the two ends. The CDR3 has 13 residues. In germline, CDR1 is SGHTS, CDR2 YDEGEE. CDR3 sequence reads: CASSLFKADGYTF. The CDR3, as DNA: TGTGCCAGCAGCTTGTTTAAAGCAGATGGCTACACCTTC.

This clonotype has a count of ten or more. The chain carries TRBV12-3 or TRBV12-4 and TRBJ1-5; the match to TRBD1 covers 9 bases. The junction had 17 bases not matched to a gene; V was cut back by 4 bases and J by 1 base. The CDR3 is made up of 20 amino acids. CDR3 residues: CASSSRRDRETNWSNQPQHF. The CDR3, as DNA: TGTGCCAGCAGTTCCCGAAGGGACAGGGAGACGAATTGGAGCAATCAGCCCCAGCATTTT.

J is TRBJ1-5 and V is TRBV19; 7 bases align to TRBD1. V trimming: 1 base; J trimming: 1 base; junction bases outside the gene matches: 10. This CDR3 has 18 residues. In germline, CDR1 is LNHDA, CDR2 SQIVND (reference sequence). The CDR3 DNA reads TGTGCCAGTAGTATAGGGAGAACAGGGGAAAGGAGCAATCAGCCCCAGCATTTT. Translation: CASSIGRTGERSNQPQHF.

This clonotype was found many times. V and J are TRBV20-1 and TRBJ2-7, with TRBD1 matching over 8 bases. V dropped 3 bases and J dropped 1; count of bases not matched to a gene: 2. The germline gives CDR1 DFQATT, CDR2 SNEGSKA (reference sequence). The CDR3 consists of 13 residues. CDR3 DNA: TGCAGTGCTAGCCGGGACAGGTCCTACGAGCAGTACTTC. Translating gives CSASRDRSYEQYF.

This clonotype showed up many times. The rearrangement uses TRBV28 and TRBJ2-1; 8 nucleotides line up with TRBD2. Looked up from germline, CDR1 is MDHEN and CDR2 is SYDVKM. This CDR3 spans 17 amino acids. Trimming removed 2 bases from V and 4 bases from J; junction bases left unmatched: 10. The CDR3: CASSLKGFGRVYNEQFF. CDR3 nucleotides: TGTGCCAGCAGTTTAAAAGGGTTCGGGAGGGTTTACAATGAGCAGTTCTTC.